This TCR beta chain derives from a study of regulatory T cells in long-lasting Graves disease. About the study: Over 5 years of antithyroid drugs plus positive TSH receptor antibodies defined persistent Graves' disease. Study observations and caveats: TRBV28, TRBJ1-2 and TRBJ2-5 were favored in persistent disease.

Time point defined: persistent/refractory GD, antithyroid drugs over 5 years with positive TRAb. Researchers made the TCR library from RNA that was extracted from PBMCs. The authors drew approximately 10 milliliters of peripheral blood into EDTA tubes. This clonotype has just a few counts. Antigen: not known. Deletions cut 4 bases from V and 6 bases from J, with 23 bases between. Germline V gives CDR1 SGHRS, CDR2 YFSETQ. The CDR3 loop spans 16 amino acids. CDR3-region Arm-PCR and iRepertoire HTBI primers produced the TCR beta libraries. Original handling: Identification across samples found about 61 TRBV and some 15 TRBJ segments. Each CDR3 protein gets one entry after TCRdb re-called the multiplex PCR reads with MiXCR. It is TCRdb's table, rather than the study itself, that gives the V and J calls and clone size. Among about 470,000 distinct CDR3 sequences listed, about 22% were seen once.

The sequencing used peripheral blood mononuclear cells (PBMCs), collected when the disease was refractory, from a patient treated with antithyroid drugs. The chain employs TRBV5-1 and TRBJ2-7, with a tentative D call TRBD1 (7 bases). This receptor was taken from a female donor with Graves disease. The CDR3 nucleotides are TGCGCCAGCAGCCCGCGGGACAGCCCAGGAGGGGGCGAGCAGTACTTC. Translated, it gives CASSPRDSPGGGEQYF.